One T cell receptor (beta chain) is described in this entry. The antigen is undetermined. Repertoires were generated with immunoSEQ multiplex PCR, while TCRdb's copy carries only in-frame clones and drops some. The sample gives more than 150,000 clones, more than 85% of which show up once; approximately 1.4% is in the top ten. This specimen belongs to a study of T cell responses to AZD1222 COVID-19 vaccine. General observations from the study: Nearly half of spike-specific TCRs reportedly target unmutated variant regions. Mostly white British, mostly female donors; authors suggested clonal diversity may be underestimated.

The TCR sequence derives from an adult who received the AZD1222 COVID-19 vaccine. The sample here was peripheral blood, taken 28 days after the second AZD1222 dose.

The CDR3 loop reads CASSQTFLSYEQYF. CDR3 nucleotide sequence: TGTGCCAGCAGTCAAACTTTCTTGTCCTACGAGCAGTACTTC. The chain combines TRBV27 with TRBJ2-7; the D is unclear. CDR1 and CDR2 (germline): MNHEY, SMNVEV (reference sequence). The CDR3 runs to 14 residues. V lost 5 bases to trimming and J lost 1 base, with 12 bases between them.